This T cell receptor (beta chain) was documented in a study of blood T cell repertoires in COVID-19. Study-level background: The study drew acute and convalescent COVID-19 samples from the United States, Italy and Spain. Sample material is recorded as cDNA or gDNA derived from T cells, B-cell-depleted T cells, or PBMCs.

Germline V CDR1 and CDR2: MDHEN, SYDVKM. V was clipped by 4 bases and J by 7 bases, with 10 bases between them. The CDR3 loop spans 12 amino acids. Clones were sequenced by immunoSEQ multiplex PCR, and TCRdb holds only the in-frame ones, with some missing. This table has about 270,000 clones, around 89% appearing once. Material: PBMCs or T cells enriched from blood (not recorded which). This TCR was sampled from a woman in her twenties or thirties with acute COVID-19. V usage is TRBV28 and J usage is TRBJ1-2, with D maybe TRBD1 (5 bases). DNA for the CDR3: TGTGCCAGCAGTTCGACAGCGCTTGGCTACACCTTC. Residues: CASSSTALGYTF.